The 15 T cell receptor beta chains given below trace back to one sample, sequenced in a study of blood T cell repertoires in COVID-19. Sequencing was performed with immunoSEQ multiplex PCR; in TCRdb, only in-frame clones are kept and a portion is missing. The sample shows just under 90,000 clones, about nine tenths of them seen only once. Sequencing used peripheral blood. These receptors were taken from a man aged 55 to 70 with acute or convalescent COVID-19.

V gene TRBV6-2 or TRBV6-3 combines with J gene TRBJ1-5; no clear D gene. Deletions cut 5 bases from V and 4 bases from J, with 9 bases between. The CDR3 consists of 13 residues. Germline V gene data show CDR1 as MNHEY and CDR2 as SVGEGT. Here the CDR3 reads CASSPQINQPQHF. The CDR3 DNA reads TGTGCCAGCAGTCCACAGATTAATCAGCCCCAGCATTTT.

In this sample, this clone turned up once. The chain recombines TRBV29-1 with TRBJ2-5; D is perhaps TRBD1 (6 bases). The germline V gene has CDR1 SQVTM and CDR2 ANQGSEA. Trimming shortened V by 7 bases and J by 3 bases, and 12 bases separated the two germline ends. The CDR3 contains 12 residues. The DNA of the CDR3 is TGCAGCGGTGGACAGAAAAAAGAGACCCAGTACTTC. It yields the protein CSGGQKKETQYF. Based on the CDR3 plus reference TRBV29-1 and TRBJ2-5, the full variable domain is SAVISQKPSRDICQRGTSLTIQCQVDSQVTMMFWYRQQPGQSLTLIATANQGSEATYESGFVIDKFPISRPNLTFSTLTVSNMSPEDSSIYLCSGGQKKETQYFGPGTRLLVL.

V usage is TRBV18 and J usage is TRBJ1-5; weak D call: TRBD1 (5 bases). Germline CDR1 reads KGHSH; CDR2 reads LQKENI. V lost 6 bases and J lost 2, with 11 bases in between. The CDR3 totals 14 residues. The CDR3 coding sequence is TGTGCCAGCTCCCCCAGGGAAGGCAATCAGCCCCAGCATTTT. Its translation is CASSPREGNQPQHF.

The J gene is TRBJ2-3, the V gene TRBV11-2; D is perhaps TRBD2 (5 bases). This CDR3 has 16 amino acids. V lost 6 bases to trimming and J lost 6 bases, with 22 bases between them. Germline V gene sequence: CDR1 SGHAT, CDR2 FQNNGV. Here the CDR3 DNA reads TGTGCCAGCAGGGCCCCGGGATGGCGCCTACAGGATACGCAGTATTTT. Translated: CASRAPGWRLQDTQYF.

The rearrangement joins TRBV29-1 to TRBJ2-7; TRBD1 aligns across 10 bases. J gave up 0 bases and V 7 bases, and 3 bases lay outside the gene matches. Germline values: CDR1 SQVTM, CDR2 ANQGSEA. The CDR3 loop spans 13 amino acids. CDR3 sequence: CSGGQGSSYEQYF. The CDR3 bases are TGCAGCGGGGGACAGGGGAGCTCCTACGAGCAGTACTTC.

The gene calls are TRBV5-6 and TRBJ2-2; 7 positions agree with TRBD1. The CDR3 runs 16 residues. Germline lookup yields CDR1 SGHDT and CDR2 YYEEEE. J gave up 4 bases and V 4 bases, and 10 bases lay outside the gene matches. The CDR3 region is CASSAQTGLGTGELFF. The CDR3 nucleotides read TGTGCCAGCAGCGCCCAGACAGGGTTGGGCACCGGGGAGCTGTTTTTT.

The chain is built from TRBV7-9 and TRBJ1-2; D uncertain. The CDR3 totals 11 residues. V lost 2 bases, J lost 14 bases, and 12 bases lay in between. Germline lookup yields CDR1 SEHNR and CDR2 FQNEAQ (reference sequence). The CDR3 here is CASSLRELSTF. The CDR3 DNA sequence: TGTGCCAGCAGCTTACGGGAGCTTAGTACCTTC. The full variable domain, with the rest looked up from reference TRBV7-9 and TRBJ1-2, is DTGVSQNPRHKITKRGQNVTFRCDPISEHNRLYWYRQTLGQGPEFLTYFQNEAQLEKSRLLSDRFSAERPKGSFSTLEIQRTEQGDSAMYLCASSLRELSTFGSGTRLTVV.

V is TRBV28 and J is TRBJ1-6; D is unresolved. The germline CDR1 and CDR2 sequences are MDHEN and SYDVKM. The CDR3 is 12 amino acids. V was shortened by 4 bases and J by 17 bases, with 15 bases between the two germline ends. The CDR3 sequence: CASSSTGHAFHF. The CDR3 DNA reads TGTGCCAGCAGTTCCACGGGTCACGCTTTCCACTTT.

This chain uses TRBV30 with TRBJ2-7, with D uncertain. The V end lost 1 base, the J end lost 0 bases, and 4 bases lay between the germline ends. The CDR3 is made up of 12 amino acids. Germline-derived CDR1 and CDR2 are GTSNPN and SVGIG (reference sequence). CDR3 DNA sequence: TGTGCCTGGAGTGACGGCTCCTACGAGCAGTACTTC. Residues: CAWSDGSYEQYF.

The rearrangement links TRBV9 to TRBJ1-1, with 7 bases that match TRBD1. Germline V gene sequence: CDR1 SGDLS, CDR2 YYNGEE. The CDR3 is 15 residues long. J gave up 1 base and V 4 bases, and 7 bases lay outside the gene matches. The CDR3 bases are TGTGCCAGCAGCACCGGGGACAGAACGAACACTGAAGCTTTCTTT. This gives the protein CASSTGDRTNTEAFF.

V usage is TRBV24-1 and J usage is TRBJ2-1; D possibly corresponds to TRBD1 (6 bases). This CDR3 spans 14 amino acids. Germline V gene data show CDR1 as KGHDR and CDR2 as SFDVKD. The V gene lost 5 bases and the J gene lost 9 bases, with 16 bases spanning the gap. The CDR3 sequence: CATSGTGEGGEQFF. In nucleotides, the CDR3 is TGTGCCACCAGTGGCACTGGGGAAGGGGGTGAGCAGTTCTTC.

The chain recombines TRBV27 with TRBJ1-2, with TRBD1 identical over 10 bases. The junction had 8 bases not matched to a gene; V was cut back by 2 bases and J by 2 bases. Germline values: CDR1 MNHEY, CDR2 SMNVEV (reference sequence). This CDR3 is built from 17 residues. The chain's CDR3 is CASSLRGTGVENYGYTF. The CDR3 DNA reads as TGTGCCAGCAGTTTACGCGGGACAGGGGTAGAAAACTATGGCTACACCTTC.

V usage is TRBV7-9 and J usage is TRBJ2-7; D remains ambiguous. The germline V gene has CDR1 SEHNR and CDR2 FQNEAQ (reference sequence). CDR3 length: 11 residues. Trimming stripped 2 bases from V and 7 bases from J, with 6 bases between. The CDR3 protein is CASSLLQEQYF. For the CDR3, the DNA is TGTGCCAGCAGCTTATTGCAGGAGCAGTACTTC.

The genes are TRBV14 and TRBJ2-1; TRBD2 matches at 13 bases. Germline CDR1 is SGHDN and CDR2 is FVKESK. J lost 4 bases, V lost 4 bases, and 4 bases had no gene match. The CDR3 extends over 16 amino acids. This CDR3 is CASSPGLAGDYNEQFF. The DNA for the CDR3 is TGTGCCAGCAGCCCTGGACTAGCGGGGGATTACAATGAGCAGTTCTTC.

This chain links TRBV5-6 with TRBJ2-7; D possibly corresponds to TRBD2 (5 bases). This CDR3 is built from 12 residues. Germline CDR1 SGHDT, CDR2 YYEEEE. V gave up 3 bases and J gave up 3 bases, with 7 bases separating them. This chain's CDR3 is CASSYGGYEQYF. DNA of the CDR3: TGTGCCAGCAGCTATGGAGGCTACGAGCAGTACTTC.